Sequencing of this TCR beta chain was carried out in a study of technical replicates of blood from a few donors. Method: immunoSEQ multiplex PCR; TCRdb's copy keeps in-frame clones and lacks some. The data hold about 56,000 clones, with about 95% observed a single time. The CDR3 contains 13 residues. CDR1 SNHLY and CDR2 FYNNEI come from the germline V gene. V was clipped by 6 bases and J by 13 bases, with 16 bases between them. The sequenced sample consisted of PBMCs. The receptor was isolated from a human donor in good health. Some clones in this sample may be carry-over from other donors' samples. The chain uses TRBV2 and TRBJ1-6; D ambiguous. In nucleotides, the CDR3 is TGTGCCAGCAGCGCGGGCCAAGCGGGTCCCCTCCACTTT. It translates to CASSAGQAGPLHF.